The sequence of this TCR beta chain was determined in a study of shared clonotypes between healthy human individuals. About the study: Those who served as donors were a couple of women and a few men between the ages of 18 and 49.

Nashville, Tennessee was home to all donors, each a Caucasian adult. Germline-derived CDR1 and CDR2 are SGHTA and FQGTGA. Trimming pared 2 bases from V and 1 base from J, leaving 15 bases between. This CDR3 comprises 17 residues. Assay runs were performed at deep level. As handled by the study authors: ImmunoSEQ gave junction-only sequences without quality scores, so filtering differed. The assay was immunoSEQ multiplex PCR, and TCRdb's table has in-frame clones only and misses some. D and trimming come from the DNA, and the V and J calls and clone size come from that table. This sample has about 490,000 clones, with around 80% found just once.

The sequence was collected from a woman aged 35 to 49 in good health. Some clones in this sample may be carry-over from other donors' samples. The sequenced sample was PBMCs. The rearrangement uses TRBV7-3 and TRBJ1-5, with D unclear. DNA of the CDR3: TGTGCCAGCAGCTTATTTAAGTATAAAAACAGCAATCAGCCCCAGCATTTT. It is translated as CASSLFKYKNSNQPQHF.